The sequence of this TCR beta chain was determined in a study of control samples from healthy donors and cancer patients. Here immunoSEQ multiplex PCR was the method, and the copy in TCRdb shows in-frame clones only, minus some. The sample records about 59,000 clones, 92% being singletons. The CDR3 length is 14 residues. Germline V gene sequence: CDR1 LNHDA, CDR2 SQIVND (reference sequence). V gave up 5 bases and J gave up 2 bases; unmatched junction bases: 4. The specimen was PBMCs. The sequence derives from a man aged 35 to 55 with colorectal cancer. The chain has TRBV19 and TRBJ2-3; 7 bases line up with TRBD2. The CDR3 loop reads CASSYGTNTDTQYF. The DNA of the CDR3 is TGTGCCAGTAGTTACGGGACTAACACAGATACGCAGTATTTT.